The 3 T cell receptor beta chains below come from one sample, sequenced in a study of blood T cell repertoires in COVID-19. Assay: immunoSEQ multiplex PCR; the TCRdb copy retains only in-frame clones and omits some. The table includes hundreds of thousands of clones, 85% to 90% detected once. Specimen: PBMCs or T cells enriched from blood (not recorded which). These receptor sequences come from a woman between 50 and 59 years old who had recovered from COVID-19.

The genes are TRBV7-2 and TRBJ2-7, with D possibly matching TRBD1 (5 bases). The CDR3 has 18 residues. Trimming removed 1 base from V and 3 bases from J, with 22 bases in between. Germline V gene sequence: CDR1 SGHTA, CDR2 FQGNSA. CDR3 protein: CASSLVIGARTARYEQYF. The CDR3 DNA sequence: TGTGCCAGCAGCTTAGTAATAGGGGCCCGGACGGCGCGCTACGAGCAGTACTTC.

This clone has only a few counts. V and J are TRBV21-1 and TRBJ1-2; the D call in the table, TRBD1, was not verified against the DNA. TRBV21-1 is tagged as a pseudogene. This CDR3 has 18 amino acids. The CDR3 loop reads CASSKARLGQGVNYGYTF. CDR3 nucleotide sequence: TGTGCCAGCAGCAAAGCGCGCCTGGGACAGGGGGTTAACTATGGCTACACCTTC.

This clone was seen only once. The V and J genes are TRBV20-1 and TRBJ1-5, with no clear D. The length of the CDR3 is 11 residues. Trimming took off 2 bases at V and 7 bases at J, with 6 bases between the two ends. Germline V CDR1 and CDR2: DFQATT, SNEGSKA (reference sequence). This chain's CDR3 is CSARRGQPQHF. The CDR3 bases are TGCAGTGCTAGACGCGGCCAGCCCCAGCATTTT.